The 9 T cell receptor beta chains presented below share a single source sample, sequenced in a study of cytomegalovirus exposure and HLA in healthy donors. The PCR had 60 Vbeta and 13 Jbeta primers. Libraries were prepared by immunoSEQ multiplex PCR; TCRdb keeps only in-frame clonotypes and omits some of them. The repertoire holds tens of thousands of clones, with approximately 62% as singletons. Input material: PBMCs. These receptors were collected from a male donor in good health and CMV-seropositive.

The CDR3 region has the DNA TGTGCCAGCAGCTTGGGGGGCAGACGCACAGATACGCAGTATTTT. It is translated as CASSLGGRRTDTQYF. The rearrangement links TRBV5-4 to TRBJ2-3, with a weak D call TRBD1 (5 bases). The germline gives CDR1 SGHNT, CDR2 YYREEE (reference sequence). Trimming shortened V by 0 bases and J by 1 base, and 9 bases separated the two germline ends. The CDR3 is made up of 15 amino acids.

The chain is built from TRBV7-2 and TRBJ2-6; TRBD1 agrees at 7 bases. The CDR3 is 16 amino acids. The germline V gene encodes CDR1 SGHTA and CDR2 FQGNSA. V shed 1 base, J shed 8 bases, and the junction held 8 bases outside the gene matches. CDR3 sequence (DNA): TGTGCCAGCAGCTTAGTGCCAGGGGGTAATACCAACGTCCTGACTTTC. As protein: CASSLVPGGNTNVLTF.

The rearrangement uses TRBV19 and TRBJ1-5; D is perhaps TRBD1 (6 bases). Trimming shortened V by 8 bases and J by 7 bases, and 18 bases separated the two germline ends. CDR1 and CDR2 (germline): LNHDA, SQIVND (reference sequence). The CDR3 has 14 residues. CDR3 sequence (DNA): TGTGCCAGTCTGGATGGGACATCTAACCAGCCCCAGCATTTT. This gives the protein CASLDGTSNQPQHF.

The chain has TRBV29-1 and TRBJ1-2; D gene uncertain. Germline lookup yields CDR1 SQVTM and CDR2 ANQGSEA. V dropped 5 bases and J dropped 4 bases, with 14 bases sitting between them. This CDR3 comprises 13 residues. The CDR3 sequence: CSVMPLVSYGYTF. The CDR3 nucleotides are TGCAGCGTTATGCCCTTGGTGAGCTATGGCTACACCTTC.

The chain links TRBV11-2 to TRBJ2-2; a weak D match, TRBD1 (6 bases). This CDR3 comprises 17 residues. V lost 4 bases, J lost 3 bases, and 18 bases lay in between. Germline assignment: CDR1 SGHAT and CDR2 FQNNGV. The CDR3 sequence: CASSSQISQGYTGELFF. CDR3 DNA sequence: TGTGCCAGCAGCTCGCAGATTTCACAGGGATACACCGGGGAGCTGTTTTTT.

The chain is built from TRBV11-3 and TRBJ1-1; D gene uncertain. Germline CDR1 reads SGHNT; CDR2 reads YENEEA. This CDR3 has 14 residues. Trimming removed 5 bases from V and 3 bases from J, with 13 bases in between. The CDR3 spells CASSHRHGDTEAFF. CDR3 sequence (DNA): TGTGCCAGCAGCCATAGACACGGGGACACTGAAGCTTTCTTT.

V is TRBV5-1 and J is TRBJ1-6, with 7 bases lining up with TRBD1. CDR1 SGHRS and CDR2 YFSETQ come from the germline V gene. The CDR3 contains 14 residues. Losses at the gene ends were 1 base for V and 8 bases for J; bases not matched to a gene: 3. This CDR3 is CASSLRQGDSPLHF. The CDR3 bases are TGCGCCAGCAGCTTGAGGCAGGGGGATTCACCCCTCCACTTT.

This sequence joins TRBV5-6 and TRBJ2-1; unclear D gene. This CDR3 has 14 amino acids. From germline, CDR1 is SGHDT and CDR2 YYEEEE. The V end was cut by 0 bases, the J end by 8 bases, with 12 bases between. CDR3 sequence (DNA): TGTGCCAGCAGCTTGGCCGGCCGGGTGGATGAGCAGTTCTTC. The encoded protein is CASSLAGRVDEQFF.

V and J are TRBV27 and TRBJ1-2; possible D gene TRBD1, 5 bases. Germline loops: CDR1 MNHEY, CDR2 SMNVEV (reference sequence). The CDR3 loop spans 13 amino acids. Trimming shortened V by 6 bases and J by 1 base, and 9 bases separated the two germline ends. CDR3 sequence (DNA): TGTGCCAGCAGCTCAGGGTATAACTATGGCTACACCTTC. It encodes CASSSGYNYGYTF.